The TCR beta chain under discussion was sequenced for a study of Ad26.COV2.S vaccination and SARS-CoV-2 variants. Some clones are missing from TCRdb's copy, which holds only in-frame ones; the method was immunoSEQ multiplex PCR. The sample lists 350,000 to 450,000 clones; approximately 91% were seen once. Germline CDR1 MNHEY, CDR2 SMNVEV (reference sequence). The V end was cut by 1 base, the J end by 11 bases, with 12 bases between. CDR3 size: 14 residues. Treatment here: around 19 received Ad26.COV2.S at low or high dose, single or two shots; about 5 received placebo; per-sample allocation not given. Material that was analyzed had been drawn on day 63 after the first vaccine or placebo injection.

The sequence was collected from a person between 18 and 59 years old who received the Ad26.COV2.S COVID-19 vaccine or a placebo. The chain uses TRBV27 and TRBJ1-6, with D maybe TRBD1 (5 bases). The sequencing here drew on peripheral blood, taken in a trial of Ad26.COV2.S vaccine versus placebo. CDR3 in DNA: TGTGCCAGCAGTTTATTCGGTACAGGACCACCCCTCCACTTT. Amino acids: CASSLFGTGPPLHF.